Following are 25 T cell receptor beta chains from one sample sequenced in a study of Graves' ophthalmopathy and Graves' hyperthyroidism. Beta-chain TCR CDR3 regions were amplified from RNA transcripts. Second-round multiplex PCR came after first-round RT-PCR with HTBI primers. From the multiplex PCR reads, TCRdb called clonotypes with MiXCR, one entry per CDR3 protein. The sample includes some 410,000 distinct CDR3 sequences, over 20% seen only once; the top ten take under 3%. Sample: peripheral blood. The receptors shown here come from a woman younger than 30 with stable Graves' hyperthyroidism.

This clonotype was observed many times. The chain employs TRBV10-2 and TRBJ1-1; TRBD1 aligns across 9 bases. This CDR3 comprises 14 residues. CDR1 is WSHSY and CDR2 is SAAADI in the germline V gene. The V segment lost 3 bases and the J segment 3 bases; nucleotides outside the gene matches: 2. CDR3 nucleotides: TGCGCCAGCAGTGACGGGGACAGGGACACTGAAGCTTTCTTT. Translation gives CASSDGDRDTEAFF.

This clonotype was counted many times. The V call is TRBV5-5, the J call TRBJ1-5, with D possibly matching TRBD1 (5 bases). Germline assignment: CDR1 SGHKS and CDR2 YYEKEE (reference sequence). CDR3 length equals 14 residues. V dropped 4 bases and J dropped 2 bases, with 10 bases sitting between them. The DNA of the CDR3 is TGTGCCAGCAGCGTCTTGGGGGGCAATCAGCCCCAGCATTTT. It translates to CASSVLGGNQPQHF.

The V gene is TRBV7-2, the J gene TRBJ2-7, with a possible D match to TRBD1 (6 bases). This CDR3 contains 14 residues. V was shortened by 5 bases and J by 2 bases, with 13 bases between the two germline ends. Germline-derived CDR1 and CDR2 are SGHTA and FQGNSA. The CDR3 loop is CASSPDRFAYEQYF. The CDR3 DNA reads TGTGCCAGCAGCCCCGACAGGTTCGCCTACGAGCAGTACTTC.

This clonotype was counted many times. The rearrangement uses TRBV7-4 and TRBJ1-3; D ambiguous. This CDR3 has 13 residues. Germline V gene sequence: CDR1 SGHVT, CDR2 SQSDAQ. Trimming removed 4 bases from V and 4 bases from J, with 8 bases in between. Here the CDR3 reads CASSSRGGNTIYF. The CDR3 coding sequence is TGTGCCAGCAGCTCCCGTGGGGGAAACACCATATATTTT.

At least ten counts were recorded for this clonotype. V usage is TRBV6-2 or TRBV6-3 and J usage is TRBJ2-5; D is possibly TRBD1 (6 bases). The CDR3 contains 16 residues. Trimming removed 5 bases from V and 1 base from J, with 17 bases in between. The V gene's germline CDR1 is MNHEY and CDR2 SVGEGT. CDR3: CASSRSGQLRQETQYF. The CDR3 DNA sequence: TGTGCCAGCAGTAGATCGGGACAACTGCGCCAAGAGACCCAGTACTTC.

As to this clonotype: In this CDR3 the conserved last residue, phenylalanine or tryptophan, is missing, so a read error is likely. The rearrangement joins TRBV30 to TRBJ2-2; D remains unclear. V dropped 0 bases and J dropped 3 bases, with 11 bases sitting between them. The germline CDR1 and CDR2 sequences are GTSNPN and SVGIG (reference sequence). The CDR3 is 15 residues long. The CDR3 bases are TGTGCCTGGAGTGTATTGCGGCTTGACACCGGGGAGCTGTTTGTT. It is translated as CAWSVLRLDTGELFV.

Many counts were recorded for this clonotype. J is TRBJ2-2 and V is TRBV27, with 8 bases fitting TRBD2. The junction had 4 bases not matched to a gene; V was cut back by 3 bases and J by 1 base. Germline values: CDR1 MNHEY, CDR2 SMNVEV (reference sequence). The CDR3 covers 16 residues. The CDR3 nucleotides are TGTGCCAGCAGTTTCCTAGCGGGCCTGAACACCGGGGAGCTGTTTTTT. Amino acid sequence: CASSFLAGLNTGELFF.

This clonotype was recorded many times. The chain has TRBV30 and TRBJ2-2; D might be TRBD2 (5 bases). This CDR3 is 14 amino acids long. Germline V gives CDR1 GTSNPN, CDR2 SVGIG (reference sequence). Trimming left V 3 bases short and J 1 base short, with 9 bases between. CDR3 sequence: CAWSVGVNTGELFF. CDR3 DNA sequence: TGTGCCTGGAGCGTGGGAGTGAACACCGGGGAGCTGTTTTTT.

This clonotype occurred many times. This rearrangement joins TRBV19 to TRBJ1-6; D not certain. Trimming took off 4 bases at V and 7 bases at J, with 8 bases between the two ends. The CDR3 has 13 amino acids. Germline loops: CDR1 LNHDA, CDR2 SQIVND (reference sequence). CDR3 residues: CASSTIGNSPLHF. The CDR3 coding sequence is TGTGCCAGTAGTACGATTGGAAATTCACCCCTCCACTTT.

This clonotype was observed many times. The genes are TRBV6-2 or TRBV6-3 and TRBJ2-7; D is uncertain. Trimming left V 1 base short and J 3 bases short, with 1 base between. This CDR3 is 11 amino acids long. Germline CDR1 reads MNHEY; CDR2 reads SVGEGT. For the CDR3, the DNA is TGTGCCAGCAGTTACTTCTACGAGCAGTACTTC. Its translation: CASSYFYEQYF.

In the case of this clonotype: The junction shows a germline mismatch at one end, possibly a read error. The genes are TRBV7-9 and TRBJ2-4, with 7 bases lining up with TRBD1. From germline, CDR1 is SEHNR and CDR2 FQNEAQ (reference sequence). The CDR3 contains 13 residues. CDR3 protein: CAGSSRAGQERYF. The CDR3, as DNA: TGTGCCGGCAGCTCCAGGGCCGGACAGGAAAGGTACTTC.

About this clonotype: One junction end disagrees with the germline gene, perhaps due to a read error. The chain combines TRBV11-2 with TRBJ1-2; D is unclear. CDR3 length: 14 amino acids. Germline lookup yields CDR1 SGHAT and CDR2 FQNNGV. CDR3 in amino acids: CACSLGRSNYGYTF. In nucleotides, the CDR3 is TGTGCCTGCAGCTTAGGCAGATCTAACTATGGCTACACCTTC.

This clonotype showed up many times. The chain employs TRBV30 and TRBJ2-7; D remains ambiguous. The V end was cut by 2 bases, the J end by 7 bases, with 15 bases between. This CDR3 comprises 13 residues. CDR1 and CDR2 from the germline V gene are GTSNPN and SVGIG (reference sequence). CDR3 DNA: TGTGCCTGGAGTACCATGGGGTTGGGGGAGCAGTACTTC. The encoded protein is CAWSTMGLGEQYF.

This clonotype appeared many times. The V gene is TRBV29-1, the J gene TRBJ2-5; weak D call: TRBD1 (6 bases). CDR1 and CDR2 from the germline V gene are SQVTM and ANQGSEA. Between the trimmed V and J ends, which lost 5 bases and 4 bases, there was a span of 14 bases. The CDR3 spans 13 residues. The CDR3 sequence is CSVSFQGRETQYF. DNA for the CDR3: TGCAGCGTTAGCTTTCAGGGGCGAGAGACCCAGTACTTC.

This clonotype appeared many times. A clone one base away is much larger, so this may be a read error. The J gene is TRBJ1-2, the V gene TRBV20-1, with D possibly being TRBD1 (6 bases). The CDR3 has 13 residues. Germline-derived CDR1 and CDR2 are DFQATT and SNEGSKA (reference sequence). Trimming took 1 base from V and 4 from J, leaving 10 bases between them. As DNA, the CDR3 is TGCAGTGCTAGAGTTGGGGGCGGCTATGGCTACACCTTC. Translating it yields CSARVGGGYGYTF.

This clonotype was found a few times. V is TRBV12-3 or TRBV12-4 and J is TRBJ1-1; D unresolved. The germline V and J ends were trimmed by 3 bases and 0 bases, with 8 bases remaining between them. The CDR3 runs 14 residues. The CDR3 sequence is CASSFGLMNTEAFF. CDR3 nucleotide sequence: TGTGCCAGCAGTTTCGGGCTAATGAACACTGAAGCTTTCTTT.

The V and J genes are TRBV6-4 and TRBJ2-7, with 7 bases aligning to TRBD1. The V segment lost 6 bases and the J segment 0 bases; nucleotides outside the gene matches: 8. Germline V gene data show CDR1 as MRHNA and CDR2 as SNTAGT. CDR3 size: 15 residues. In DNA, the CDR3 is TGTGCCAGCAGACTATGGACAGGAAACTCCTACGAGCAGTACTTC. It translates to CASRLWTGNSYEQYF.

In its sample, this clonotype was seen many times. This chain joins TRBV7-9 and TRBJ1-5; a possible D gene is TRBD1 (5 bases). The ends were cut back, 5 bases at V and 2 bases at J, with 19 bases in the middle. CDR3 length: 17 residues. Germline CDR1 reads SEHNR; CDR2 reads FQNEAQ (reference sequence). The chain's CDR3 is CASSPITGGQGNQPQHF. For the CDR3, the DNA is TGTGCCAGCAGCCCCATTACAGGAGGGCAAGGCAATCAGCCCCAGCATTTT.

This chain connects TRBV30 to TRBJ1-1; TRBD1 matches 7 bases. This CDR3 comprises 13 residues. With 3 bases clipped from V and 8 bases from J, the junction kept 9 bases outside the gene matches. CDR1 is GTSNPN, CDR2 SVGIG, per germline (reference sequence). The CDR3, as DNA: TGTGCCTGGAGCCATACTGGGACAGTGGAAGCTTTCTTT. Protein product: CAWSHTGTVEAFF.

This clonotype was counted ten times or more. The rearrangement links TRBV6-1 to TRBJ2-7; no reliable D call. The CDR3 length is 15 residues. Between the trimmed V and J ends, which lost 0 bases and 2 bases, there was a span of 11 bases. Per germline, CDR1 MNHNS and CDR2 SASEGT. CDR3: CASSEASGWAYEQYF. Here the CDR3 DNA reads TGTGCCAGCAGTGAAGCGTCCGGTTGGGCCTACGAGCAGTACTTC.

The table lists this clonotype with many counts. The chain uses TRBV20-1 and TRBJ2-5; D is unclear. Germline lookup yields CDR1 DFQATT and CDR2 SNEGSKA (reference sequence). The CDR3 has 14 residues. Trimming removed 1 base at V and 1 base at J, with 10 bases between. CDR3 DNA: TGCAGTGCTAGAGTCCCCCAGGCCCAAGAGACCCAGTACTTC. It encodes CSARVPQAQETQYF.

The chain is built from TRBV4-1 and TRBJ1-5; 9 bases are a match to TRBD1. V gave up 2 bases and J gave up 0 bases; unmatched junction bases: 5. CDR1 is MGHRA and CDR2 is YSYEKL in the germline V gene. The CDR3 has 17 amino acids. The CDR3 DNA reads TGCGCCAGCAGCCAAAGGGACAGGGAGTATAGCAATCAGCCCCAGCATTTT. Encoded protein: CASSQRDREYSNQPQHF.

This clonotype has a handful of counts. V is TRBV30 and J is TRBJ2-7; 13 bases are shared with TRBD2. Germline V gene sequence: CDR1 GTSNPN, CDR2 SVGIG (reference sequence). With V trimmed by 4 bases and J by 7 bases, 19 bases remained unmatched. The CDR3 runs 18 residues. This CDR3 reads CAWNPGLAGSFSPGEQYF. The CDR3 DNA reads as TGTGCCTGGAATCCGGGACTAGCGGGATCATTCTCACCGGGGGAGCAGTACTTC.

Points on this clonotype: Mismatch with germline at one junction end may stem from a read error. This chain connects TRBV15 to TRBJ1-5; unclear D gene. This CDR3 is 14 amino acids long. Germline loops: CDR1 LNHNV, CDR2 YYDKDF (reference sequence). CDR3 amino acids: CVTSRVGSNQPQHF. Written as DNA, the CDR3 is TGTGTCACCAGCAGAGTGGGAAGCAATCAGCCCCAGCATTTT.

In this sample, this clonotype turned up many times. The chain recombines TRBV9 with TRBJ2-7, with D unclear. Trimming cost V 3 bases and J 3 bases, with 16 bases left between them. The CDR3 contains 15 residues. Germline V gene data show CDR1 as SGDLS and CDR2 as YYNGEE. In DNA form, the CDR3 reads TGTGCCAGCAGCGCCCAGATCGGGTCTAACTACGAGCAGTACTTC. Translation: CASSAQIGSNYEQYF.